Presented here are 10 T cell receptor beta chains from one specimen sequenced in a study of T cell responses to AZD1222 COVID-19 vaccine. Using immunoSEQ multiplex PCR, the repertoire was profiled, and TCRdb retains in-frame clones only, with some absent. The data show 8,000 to 9,000 clones, over 75% seen once. The sample was peripheral blood, taken 28 days after the second AZD1222 dose. The source of these receptors is an adult who received the AZD1222 COVID-19 vaccine.

The chain couples TRBV4-3 to TRBJ2-2; D is unclear. V was clipped by 3 bases and J by 0 bases, with 11 bases between them. CDR3 length: 16 amino acids. Germline values: CDR1 LGHNA, CDR2 YSLEER. The CDR3 sequence is CASSQQPSTNTGELFF. The CDR3, as DNA: TGCGCCAGCAGCCAGCAGCCAAGCACGAACACCGGGGAGCTGTTTTTT.

V and J are TRBV5-5 and TRBJ1-2, with D unclear. The V end was cut by 1 base, the J end by 5 bases, with 18 bases between. The CDR3 sequence is 16 residues long. Germline V gene data show CDR1 as SGHKS and CDR2 as YYEKEE (reference sequence). The CDR3 nucleotides are TGTGCCAGCAGCTTGATCAGCCTCAGCCCATTTTATGGCTACACCTTC. Amino acids: CASSLISLSPFYGYTF.

The chain uses TRBV5-1 and TRBJ2-3; 8 nucleotides match TRBD2. The CDR3 is made up of 15 amino acids. Germline V gene lookup returns CDR1 SGHRS and CDR2 YFSETQ. Trimming removed 0 bases from V and 3 bases from J; junction bases left unmatched: 3. The CDR3: CASSLVSGVTDTQYF. CDR3 nucleotides: TGCGCCAGCAGCTTGGTTAGCGGGGTAACAGATACGCAGTATTTT.

This clone was seen only once. The chain has TRBV6-4 and TRBJ2-1, with a tentative D call TRBD1 (7 bases). The CDR3 length is 13 residues. V lost 11 bases and J lost 2, with 13 bases in between. CDR1 is MRHNA, CDR2 SNTAGT, per germline. The CDR3 is CAPGGGPYNEQFF. The CDR3 DNA sequence: TGTGCCCCCGGAGGGGGCCCCTACAATGAGCAGTTCTTC.

The genes are TRBV30 and TRBJ1-4; D may be TRBD1 (5 bases). Germline V gene lookup returns CDR1 GTSNPN and CDR2 SVGIG (reference sequence). Between the trimmed V and J ends, which lost 3 bases and 0 bases, there was a span of 8 bases. The CDR3 runs 14 residues. CDR3 protein: CAWRATATNEKLFF. CDR3 nucleotide sequence: TGTGCCTGGAGGGCGACAGCAACTAATGAAAAACTGTTTTTT.

This rearrangement joins TRBV6-5 to TRBJ1-1; the D is unclear. Germline V gives CDR1 MNHEY, CDR2 SVGAGI. V was clipped by 5 bases and J by 3 bases, with 13 bases between them. The CDR3 sequence is 14 residues long. CDR3 loop: CASSTPGADTEAFF. CDR3 DNA sequence: TGTGCCAGCAGTACACCGGGCGCAGACACTGAAGCTTTCTTT.

The chain couples TRBV9 to TRBJ1-2; no firm D call. This CDR3 contains 15 residues. Germline CDR1 SGDLS, CDR2 YYNGEE. V was clipped by 0 bases and J by 2 bases, with 11 bases between them. CDR3 loop: CASSVDGRSNYGYTF. The DNA of the CDR3 is TGTGCCAGCAGCGTAGACGGCAGGTCGAACTATGGCTACACCTTC.

The chain recombines TRBV7-8 with TRBJ2-7; 8 bases line up with TRBD1. CDR1 is SGHVS, CDR2 FQNEAQ, per germline. This CDR3 is built from 16 residues. After removal of 5 bases from V and 0 bases from J, the junction contained 9 bases not matched to a gene. CDR3 nucleotides: TGTGCCAGCAGCCAAACGAGACAGGGGACCTCCTACGAGCAGTACTTC. Translation gives CASSQTRQGTSYEQYF.

The V gene is TRBV18, the J gene TRBJ2-3; 9 bases match TRBD1. This CDR3 has 15 residues. The germline V gene has CDR1 KGHSH and CDR2 LQKENI. After removal of 7 bases from V and 3 bases from J, the junction contained 8 bases not matched to a gene. CDR3 coding DNA: TGTGCCAGCTGTACTACAGGGGGCGAAACAGATACGCAGTATTTT. Translating gives CASCTTGGETDTQYF.

The chain is built from TRBV5-4 and TRBJ2-7, with 11 bases that match TRBD1. Looked up from germline, CDR1 is SGHNT and CDR2 is YYREEE (reference sequence). V shed 2 bases and J 7 bases; nucleotides not matched to a gene: 8. This CDR3 region has 15 residues. CDR3 residues: CASSFWDRGAGEQYF. The CDR3 DNA is TGTGCCAGCAGCTTCTGGGACAGGGGGGCGGGGGAGCAGTACTTC.